This TCR beta chain was documented in a study of T cells in Graves' hyperthyroidism and ophthalmopathy. Lactation, pregnancy, other autoimmune disease or uncontrolled infection led to exclusion of patients. In its sample, this clonotype was seen many times. TCR beta CDR3 region amplification was performed from RNA transcripts. The TCR CDR3 was amplified in a first-round RT-PCR using the HTBI primer set. TCRdb ran MiXCR on the multiplex PCR reads and lists one entry per CDR3 protein. The table has under 600,000 distinct CDR3 sequences, around 16% seen once. Trimming shortened V by 6 bases and J by 6 bases, and 20 bases separated the two germline ends. The CDR3 contains 14 residues. Germline V CDR1 and CDR2: DFQATT, SNEGSKA (reference sequence).

This sequence joins TRBV20-1 and TRBJ1-2, with a possible D match to TRBD1 (5 bases). This clonotype was obtained from a middle-aged woman with Graves' ophthalmopathy. The specimen sequenced was blood. CDR3 protein: CSARDLQAWDGYTF. Written as DNA, the CDR3 is TGCAGTGCACGGGACTTGCAAGCTTGGGATGGCTACACCTTC.